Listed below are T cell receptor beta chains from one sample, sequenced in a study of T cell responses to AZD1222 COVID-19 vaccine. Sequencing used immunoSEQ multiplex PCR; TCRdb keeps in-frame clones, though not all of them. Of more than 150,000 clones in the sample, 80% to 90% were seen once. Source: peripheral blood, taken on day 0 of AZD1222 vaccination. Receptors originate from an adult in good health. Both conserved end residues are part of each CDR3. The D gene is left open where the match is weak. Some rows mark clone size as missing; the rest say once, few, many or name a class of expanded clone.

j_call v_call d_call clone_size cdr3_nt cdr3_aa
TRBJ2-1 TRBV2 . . TGTGCCAGCAGACCCCCGGGATCATACAATGAGCAGTTCTTC CASRPPGSYNEQFF
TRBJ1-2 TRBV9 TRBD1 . TGTGCCAGCAGCGCGGGACAGGGTGACTATGGCTACACCTTC CASSAGQGDYGYTF
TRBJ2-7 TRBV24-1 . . TGTGCCACCAGTGGATACAGGTCCTACGAGCAGTACTTC CATSGYRSYEQYF
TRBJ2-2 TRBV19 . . TGTGCCAGTAGACCGAGGAACACCGGGGAGCTGTTTTTT CASRPRNTGELFF
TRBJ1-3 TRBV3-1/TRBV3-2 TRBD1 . TGTGCCAGCAGCCCGGACAGGGTTGGAAACACCATATATTTT CASSPDRVGNTIYF
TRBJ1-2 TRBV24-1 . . TGTGCCACCAGTGTGGGGGGCGCTTATGGCTACACCTTC CATSVGGAYGYTF
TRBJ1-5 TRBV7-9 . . TGTGCCAGCAGCCCCAATAGGGATGGCAATCAGCCCCAGCATTTT CASSPNRDGNQPQHF
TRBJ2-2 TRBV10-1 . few TGCGCCAGCAGTGAGTTCTCCACCGGGGAGCTGTTTTTT CASSEFSTGELFF
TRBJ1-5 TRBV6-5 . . TGTGCCAGCAGTTCGAACCCAGGGGCCGGTCAGCCCCAGCATTTT CASSSNPGAGQPQHF
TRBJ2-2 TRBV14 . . TGTGCCAGCAGCGCCAGGAGGACCGGGGAGCTGTTTTTT CASSARRTGELFF
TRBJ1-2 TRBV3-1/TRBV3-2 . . TGTGCCAGCAGCCAAGATCTGATAGGGAGGAACTATGGCTACACCTTC CASSQDLIGRNYGYTF
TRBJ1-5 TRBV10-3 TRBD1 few TGTGCCATCAGTGACTACAACCAGGGGGGCAATCAGCCCCAGCATTTT CAISDYNQGGNQPQHF
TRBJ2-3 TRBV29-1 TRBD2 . TGCAGCGTTCGGACTAGCGGAACCACAGATACGCAGTATTTT CSVRTSGTTDTQYF
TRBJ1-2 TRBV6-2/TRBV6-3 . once TGTGCCAGCAGTTACCCCTCCTCAGGGACTGGCTACACCTTC CASSYPSSGTGYTF